This T cell receptor (beta chain) was found in a study of beta chain features in type 1 diabetes. Study findings and constraints: In every one of the four CD4+ subsets, TCRB CDR3s were moderately but significantly shorter in Type 1 diabetes patients.

In its sample, this clone was seen a few times. What it recognizes is unknown. As every portion of the isolated RNA was reverse transcribed, the sequencing read expressed TCRB transcripts. Assay used: immunoSEQ multiplex PCR; TCRdb lists only in-frame clones, some missing. Among about 340,000 clones listed, approximately 9.9% were seen once. This TCR derives from a man aged 30 to 45 with type 1 diabetes. The specimen sequenced was central memory CD4+ T cells from blood.

Written as DNA, the CDR3 is TGCAGTGTGTTCAGGGGTACGCAGTATTTT. Its translation is CSVFRGTQYF. The chain links TRBV20-1 to TRBJ2-3, with D maybe TRBD1 (6 bases). V was trimmed by 7 bases and J by 8 bases, leaving 10 bases between them. The length of the CDR3 is 10 residues. Germline V gives CDR1 DFQATT, CDR2 SNEGSKA (reference sequence).